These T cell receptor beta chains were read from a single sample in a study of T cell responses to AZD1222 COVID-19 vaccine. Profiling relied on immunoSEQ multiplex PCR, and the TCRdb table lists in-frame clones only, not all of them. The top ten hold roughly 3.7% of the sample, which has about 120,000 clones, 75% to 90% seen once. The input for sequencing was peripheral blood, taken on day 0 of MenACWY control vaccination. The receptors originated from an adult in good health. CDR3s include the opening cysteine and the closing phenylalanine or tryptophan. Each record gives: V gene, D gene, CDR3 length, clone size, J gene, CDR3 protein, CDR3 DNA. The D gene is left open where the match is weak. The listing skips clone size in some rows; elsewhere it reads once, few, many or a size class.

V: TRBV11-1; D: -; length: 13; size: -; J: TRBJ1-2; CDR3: CASSFQENYGYTF; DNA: TGTGCCAGCAGCTTTCAGGAGAACTATGGCTACACCTTC
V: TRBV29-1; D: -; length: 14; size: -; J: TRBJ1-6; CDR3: CSVAGGAENSPLHF; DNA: TGCAGCGTCGCCGGGGGCGCAGAGAATTCACCCCTCCACTTT
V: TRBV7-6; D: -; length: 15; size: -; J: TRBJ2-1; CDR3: CASSLQIGQSNEQFF; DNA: TGTGCCAGCAGCCTTCAGATCGGGCAAAGCAATGAGCAGTTCTTC
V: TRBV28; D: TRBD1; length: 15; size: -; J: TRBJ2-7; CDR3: CASNKPGQATYEQYF; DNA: TGTGCCAGCAATAAACCGGGACAGGCGACCTACGAGCAGTACTTC
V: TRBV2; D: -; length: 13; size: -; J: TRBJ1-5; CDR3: CASHRERNQPQHF; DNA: TGTGCTTCCCACCGGGAAAGAAATCAGCCCCAGCATTTT
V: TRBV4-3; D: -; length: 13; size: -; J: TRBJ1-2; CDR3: CASGQWGARGYTF; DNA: TGCGCCAGCGGCCAGTGGGGGGCGAGAGGCTACACCTTC
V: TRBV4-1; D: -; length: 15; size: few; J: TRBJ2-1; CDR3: CASSQDGGLYNEQFF; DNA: TGCGCCAGCAGCCAAGACGGCGGACTATACAATGAGCAGTTCTTC
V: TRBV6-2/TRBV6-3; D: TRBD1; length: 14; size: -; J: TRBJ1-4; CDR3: CASSPQGASEKLFF; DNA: TGTGCCAGCAGTCCCCAGGGGGCGAGTGAAAAACTGTTTTTT
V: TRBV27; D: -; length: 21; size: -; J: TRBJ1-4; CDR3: CASSWDRNVGRVGPTNEKLFF; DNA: TGTGCCAGCAGTTGGGACCGGAATGTGGGCAGGGTGGGACCAACTAATGAAAAACTGTTTTTT
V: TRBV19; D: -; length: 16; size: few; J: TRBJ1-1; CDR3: CARSIQGPFMNTEAFF; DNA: TGTGCCAGGAGTATCCAGGGGCCATTCATGAACACTGAAGCTTTCTTT
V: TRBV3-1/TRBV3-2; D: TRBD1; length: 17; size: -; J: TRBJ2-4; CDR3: CASSQKGQGSAKNIQYF; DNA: TGTGCCAGCAGCCAAAAGGGACAGGGATCAGCCAAAAACATTCAGTACTTC
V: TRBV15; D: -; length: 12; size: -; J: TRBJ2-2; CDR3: CATSRAEGELFF; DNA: TGTGCCACCAGCAGAGCCGAGGGGGAGCTGTTTTTT
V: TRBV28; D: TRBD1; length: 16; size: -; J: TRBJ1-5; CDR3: CASRLSTGKQSKLQHF; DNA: TGTGCCAGCAGACTATCGACAGGGAAGCAATCTAAGCTCCAGCATTTT
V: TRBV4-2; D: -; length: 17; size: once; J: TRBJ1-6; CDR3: CASSQETLLQVNSPLHF; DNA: TGTGCCAGCAGCCAAGAAACTCTTCTACAGGTTAATTCACCCCTCCACTTT
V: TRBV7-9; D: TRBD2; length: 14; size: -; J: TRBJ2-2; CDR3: CASSRLANTGELFF; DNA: TGTGCCAGCAGCCGACTAGCAAACACCGGGGAGCTGTTTTTT
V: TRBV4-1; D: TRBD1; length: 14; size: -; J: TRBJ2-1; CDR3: CASSWDRVRLEQFF; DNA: TGCGCCAGCAGCTGGGACAGGGTCAGGCTTGAGCAGTTCTTC
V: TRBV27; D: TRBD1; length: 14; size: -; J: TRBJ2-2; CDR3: CASSMTGAGGELFF; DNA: TGTGCCAGCAGTATGACAGGGGCGGGCGGGGAGCTGTTTTTT
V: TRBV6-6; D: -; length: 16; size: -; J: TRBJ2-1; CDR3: CATLERGGEVYNEQFF; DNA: TGTGCCACCCTTGAAAGGGGGGGAGAAGTTTACAATGAGCAGTTCTTC
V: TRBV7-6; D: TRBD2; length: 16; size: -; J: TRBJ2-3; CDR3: CASSLGPSGNTDTQYF; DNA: TGTGCCAGCAGCTTAGGCCCTAGCGGGAACACAGATACGCAGTATTTT
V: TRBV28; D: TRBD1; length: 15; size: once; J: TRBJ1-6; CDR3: CASSGTGGVISPLHF; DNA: TGTGCCAGCAGTGGGACAGGGGGGGTAATCTCACCCCTCCACTTT
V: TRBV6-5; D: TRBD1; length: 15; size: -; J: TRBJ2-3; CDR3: CASRPPGQGAYTQYF; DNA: TGTGCCAGCCGGCCTCCGGGACAGGGGGCTTATACGCAGTATTTT
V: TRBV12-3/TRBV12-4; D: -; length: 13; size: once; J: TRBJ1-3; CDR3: CASRNQEGNTIYF; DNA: TGTGCCAGCAGGAATCAGGAGGGAAACACCATATATTTT
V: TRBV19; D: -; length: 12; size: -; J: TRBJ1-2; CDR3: CASSGGQFGYTF; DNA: TGTGCCAGTAGCGGTGGGCAGTTTGGCTACACCTTC
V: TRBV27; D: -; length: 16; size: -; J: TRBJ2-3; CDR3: CASTSRFSRSTDTQYF; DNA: TGTGCCAGCACCTCCAGGTTCTCGAGGAGCACAGATACGCAGTATTTT
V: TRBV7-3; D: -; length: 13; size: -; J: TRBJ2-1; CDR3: CASSRHTSDEQFF; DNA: TGTGCCAGCAGTCGACACACAAGCGATGAGCAGTTCTTC
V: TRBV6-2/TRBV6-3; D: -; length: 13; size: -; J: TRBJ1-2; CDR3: CASSLSPTYGYTF; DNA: TGTGCCAGCAGTTTGAGCCCGACCTATGGCTACACCTTC
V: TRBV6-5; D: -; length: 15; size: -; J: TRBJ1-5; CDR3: CASLAGGTSNQPQHF; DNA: TGTGCCAGTTTAGCGGGGGGGACCAGTAATCAGCCCCAGCATTTT
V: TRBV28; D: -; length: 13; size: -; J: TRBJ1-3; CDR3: CASRGQGRNTIYF; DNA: TGTGCCAGCAGGGGGCAGGGTAGAAACACCATATATTTT
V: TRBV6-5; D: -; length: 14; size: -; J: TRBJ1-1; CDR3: CASSPLRPHTEAFF; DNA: TGTGCCAGCAGTCCCTTGAGGCCGCACACTGAAGCTTTCTTT
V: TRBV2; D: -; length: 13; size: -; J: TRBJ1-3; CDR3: CASIRGVGNTIYF; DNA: TGTGCCAGCATCCGGGGCGTTGGAAACACCATATATTTT
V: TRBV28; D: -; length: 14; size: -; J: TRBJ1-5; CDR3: CASTNTIDNQPQHF; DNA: TGTGCCAGCACCAACACCATAGACAATCAGCCCCAGCATTTT
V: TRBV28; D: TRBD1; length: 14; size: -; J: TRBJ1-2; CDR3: CASSFRQGLYGYTF; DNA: TGTGCCAGCAGTTTTAGACAGGGCCTCTATGGCTACACCTTC
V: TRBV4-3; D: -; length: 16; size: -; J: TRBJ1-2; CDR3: CASSQVVGRGRDGYTF; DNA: TGCGCCAGCAGCCAAGTGGTAGGCAGGGGAAGGGATGGCTACACCTTC
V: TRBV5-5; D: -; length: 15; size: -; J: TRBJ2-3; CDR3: CASSLVAKGKIAQYF; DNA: TGTGCCAGCAGCTTGGTCGCTAAAGGTAAGATTGCGCAGTATTTT
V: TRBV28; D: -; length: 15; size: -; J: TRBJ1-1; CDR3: CASKMGGGPDTEAFF; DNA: TGTGCCAGCAAAATGGGCGGGGGGCCAGACACTGAAGCTTTCTTT
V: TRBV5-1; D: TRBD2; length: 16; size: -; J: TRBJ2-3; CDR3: CASSFRSGGGRDTQYF; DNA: TGCGCCAGCAGCTTTCGTAGCGGGGGAGGGAGAGATACGCAGTATTTT
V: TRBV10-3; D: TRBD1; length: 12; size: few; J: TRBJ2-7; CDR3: CAIADRLYEQYF; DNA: TGTGCCATCGCGGACAGGCTCTACGAGCAGTACTTC
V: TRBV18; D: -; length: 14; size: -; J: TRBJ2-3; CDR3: CASSPSGRTDTQYF; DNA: TGTGCCAGCTCACCTAGCGGACGCACAGATACGCAGTATTTT
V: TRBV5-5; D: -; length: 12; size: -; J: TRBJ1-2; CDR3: CASSLQGIGYTF; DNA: TGTGCCAGCAGCTTGCAAGGTATTGGCTACACCTTC
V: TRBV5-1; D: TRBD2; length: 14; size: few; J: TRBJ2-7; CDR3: CASSLGTSGYEQYF; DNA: TGCGCCAGCAGCTTGGGGACTAGCGGCTACGAGCAGTACTTC
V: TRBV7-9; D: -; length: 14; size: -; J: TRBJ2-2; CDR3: CASSPGVDTGELFF; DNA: TGTGCCAGCAGCCCAGGGGTGGACACCGGGGAGCTGTTTTTT
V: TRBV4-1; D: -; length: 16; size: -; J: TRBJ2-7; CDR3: CASSQDSRVGVYEQYF; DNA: TGCGCCAGCAGCCAAGATTCCAGGGTGGGGGTATACGAGCAGTACTTC
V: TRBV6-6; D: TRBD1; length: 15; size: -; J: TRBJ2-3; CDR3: CASSYETGGRDTQYF; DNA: TGTGCCAGCAGTTACGAGACAGGGGGCAGAGATACGCAGTATTTT
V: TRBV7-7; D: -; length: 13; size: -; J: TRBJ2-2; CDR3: CASSTGYVGELFF; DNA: TGTGCTAGCAGCACAGGGTACGTCGGGGAGCTGTTTTTT
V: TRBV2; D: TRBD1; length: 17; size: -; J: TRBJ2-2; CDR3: CASSGTGVASNTGELFF; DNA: TGTGCCAGCAGCGGGACAGGGGTCGCATCGAACACCGGGGAGCTGTTTTTT
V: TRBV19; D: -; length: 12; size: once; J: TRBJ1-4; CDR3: CASSPSYEKLFF; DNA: TGTGCCAGTAGCCCAAGCTATGAAAAACTGTTTTTT
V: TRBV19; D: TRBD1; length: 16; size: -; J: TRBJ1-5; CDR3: CASSTSHGQGSQPQHF; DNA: TGTGCCAGTAGTACATCCCATGGACAGGGGAGTCAGCCCCAGCATTTT
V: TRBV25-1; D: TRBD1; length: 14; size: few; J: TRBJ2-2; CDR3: CASSGTGGTGELFF; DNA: TGTGCCAGCAGTGGGACAGGGGGGACCGGGGAGCTGTTTTTT
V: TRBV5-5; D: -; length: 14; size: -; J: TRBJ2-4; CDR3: CASSPPEGSGIQYF; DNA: TGTGCCAGCAGCCCGCCCGAGGGATCGGGCATTCAGTACTTC